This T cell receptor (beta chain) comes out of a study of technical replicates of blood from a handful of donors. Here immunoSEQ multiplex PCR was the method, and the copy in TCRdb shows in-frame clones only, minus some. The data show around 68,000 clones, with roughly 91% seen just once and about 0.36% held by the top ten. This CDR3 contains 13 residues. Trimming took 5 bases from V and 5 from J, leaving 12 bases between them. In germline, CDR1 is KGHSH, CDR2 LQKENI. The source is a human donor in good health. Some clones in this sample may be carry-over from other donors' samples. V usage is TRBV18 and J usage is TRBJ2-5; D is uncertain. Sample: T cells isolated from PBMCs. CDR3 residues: CASSAENGETQYF. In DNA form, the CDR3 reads TGTGCCAGCTCAGCCGAGAACGGGGAGACCCAGTACTTC.